A selection of T cell receptor beta chains follows, all from one sample in a study of OX40 agonist ivuxolimab in advanced cancers. This table comes from immunoSEQ multiplex PCR, and its TCRdb copy is limited to in-frame clones, with some not included. The data contain tens of thousands of clones, about four fifths of them seen just once; the ten biggest clones take up approximately 7.2%. This sample comprised CD4+ or CD8+ T cells sorted from blood, obtained in a trial of the OX40 agonist ivuxolimab. The receptors stem from an adult with an advanced solid tumor such as melanoma, head and neck, liver or kidney cancer. The CDR3 runs from the conserved cysteine through the conserved F or W. Fields, in order: clone size, V gene, D gene, J gene, CDR3 protein, CDR3 DNA. The D gene is left open where the match is weak. The listing skips clone size in some rows; elsewhere it reads once, few, many or a size class.

clone size: NA; V gene: TRBV27; D gene: TRBD1; J gene: TRBJ1-2; CDR3 protein: CASSLKGAGENGYTF; CDR3 DNA: TGTGCCAGCAGTTTAAAGGGGGCCGGGGAAAATGGCTACACCTTC
clone size: NA; V gene: TRBV29-1; D gene: NA; J gene: TRBJ1-2; CDR3 protein: CSVAVRAYGYTF; CDR3 DNA: TGCAGCGTTGCCGTCCGGGCCTATGGCTACACCTTC
clone size: NA; V gene: TRBV4-1; D gene: TRBD1; J gene: TRBJ1-2; CDR3 protein: CASSQGTGGGKGYTF; CDR3 DNA: TGCGCCAGCAGCCAAGGGACAGGGGGCGGTAAGGGCTACACCTTC
clone size: NA; V gene: TRBV11-2; D gene: NA; J gene: TRBJ2-2; CDR3 protein: CASGRGGTGELFF; CDR3 DNA: TGTGCCAGCGGCAGGGGAGGCACCGGGGAGCTGTTTTTT
clone size: NA; V gene: TRBV15; D gene: TRBD2; J gene: TRBJ2-4; CDR3 protein: CATSSSGRANIQYF; CDR3 DNA: TGTGCCACCAGCAGTAGCGGGAGGGCGAACATTCAGTACTTC
clone size: few; V gene: TRBV10-3; D gene: NA; J gene: TRBJ1-6; CDR3 protein: CAIRDTGFAPLHF; CDR3 DNA: TGTGCCATCAGGGACACAGGGTTCGCACCCCTCCACTTT
clone size: NA; V gene: TRBV12-1; D gene: NA; J gene: TRBJ2-2; CDR3 protein: CASSPSAGELFF; CDR3 DNA: TGTGCCAGCAGCCCCTCAGCCGGGGAGCTGTTTTTT
clone size: few; V gene: TRBV6-5; D gene: TRBD1; J gene: TRBJ1-2; CDR3 protein: CASSARQGNGYTF; CDR3 DNA: TGTGCCAGCAGTGCCCGACAGGGCAATGGCTACACCTTC
clone size: NA; V gene: TRBV10-3; D gene: TRBD2; J gene: TRBJ2-1; CDR3 protein: CAISESKAFAGGYNEQFF; CDR3 DNA: TGTGCCATCAGTGAGTCGAAGGCTTTCGCGGGAGGGTACAATGAGCAGTTCTTC
clone size: many; V gene: TRBV14; D gene: TRBD1; J gene: TRBJ1-3; CDR3 protein: CASGTGPGNTIYF; CDR3 DNA: TGTGCCAGCGGGACAGGTCCTGGAAACACCATATATTTT
clone size: NA; V gene: TRBV6-4; D gene: TRBD2; J gene: TRBJ2-2; CDR3 protein: CASSDSISGRAPAGELFF; CDR3 DNA: TGTGCCAGCAGTGACTCGATAAGCGGGAGGGCCCCAGCCGGGGAGCTGTTTTTT
clone size: NA; V gene: TRBV6-6; D gene: NA; J gene: TRBJ1-5; CDR3 protein: CASSYSTLEEPQHF; CDR3 DNA: TGTGCCAGCAGTTACTCGACCCTTGAAGAGCCCCAGCATTTT
clone size: NA; V gene: TRBV29-1; D gene: TRBD1; J gene: TRBJ2-7; CDR3 protein: CSVELDRGHEQYF; CDR3 DNA: TGCAGCGTTGAATTGGACAGGGGCCACGAGCAGTACTTC
clone size: NA; V gene: TRBV5-4; D gene: TRBD1; J gene: TRBJ2-7; CDR3 protein: CASSFRWGQGRYEQYF; CDR3 DNA: TGTGCCAGCAGCTTTAGGTGGGGACAGGGTAGATACGAGCAGTACTTC
clone size: once; V gene: TRBV4-2; D gene: NA; J gene: TRBJ2-1; CDR3 protein: CASSQDRVSYNEQFF; CDR3 DNA: TGTGCCAGCAGCCAAGACAGGGTATCCTACAATGAGCAGTTCTTC
clone size: NA; V gene: TRBV27; D gene: NA; J gene: TRBJ1-5; CDR3 protein: CASRLGQGYREDQPQHF; CDR3 DNA: TGTGCCAGCAGACTGGGGCAGGGATATAGAGAGGATCAGCCCCAGCATTTT
clone size: NA; V gene: TRBV14; D gene: NA; J gene: TRBJ1-2; CDR3 protein: CASSQELGTHLSAGYTF; CDR3 DNA: TGTGCCAGCAGCCAAGAACTTGGGACACATCTATCGGCTGGCTACACCTTC
clone size: NA; V gene: TRBV18; D gene: NA; J gene: TRBJ2-5; CDR3 protein: CASSPPNSQETQYF; CDR3 DNA: TGTGCCAGCTCACCACCGAACAGCCAAGAGACCCAGTACTTC
clone size: NA; V gene: TRBV28; D gene: TRBD1; J gene: TRBJ2-5; CDR3 protein: CASSLTGEETQYF; CDR3 DNA: TGTGCCAGCAGTTTGACAGGGGAAGAGACCCAGTACTTC
clone size: NA; V gene: TRBV2; D gene: NA; J gene: TRBJ1-5; CDR3 protein: CASRKDISNQPQHF; CDR3 DNA: TGTGCCAGCAGAAAGGACATTAGCAATCAGCCCCAGCATTTT
clone size: NA; V gene: TRBV10-3; D gene: TRBD2; J gene: TRBJ2-3; CDR3 protein: CAISESALAGIDTQYF; CDR3 DNA: TGTGCCATCAGTGAGTCAGCCCTAGCGGGAATAGATACGCAGTATTTT
clone size: few; V gene: TRBV2; D gene: NA; J gene: TRBJ1-6; CDR3 protein: CASMDNSPLHF; CDR3 DNA: TGTGCCAGCATGGATAATTCACCCCTCCACTTT
clone size: NA; V gene: TRBV28; D gene: NA; J gene: TRBJ1-4; CDR3 protein: CASSLGPREKLFF; CDR3 DNA: TGTGCCAGCAGTCTGGGCCCGAGGGAAAAACTGTTTTTT
clone size: NA; V gene: TRBV5-1; D gene: NA; J gene: TRBJ1-2; CDR3 protein: CASRTRDYDYGYTF; CDR3 DNA: TGCGCCAGCCGAACTCGGGACTACGACTATGGCTACACCTTC
clone size: NA; V gene: TRBV7-9; D gene: TRBD2; J gene: TRBJ2-1; CDR3 protein: CASTPRTSGRNEQFF; CDR3 DNA: TGTGCCAGCACCCCCCGGACTAGCGGGAGGAATGAGCAGTTCTTC
clone size: NA; V gene: TRBV6-5; D gene: NA; J gene: TRBJ1-6; CDR3 protein: CASSYGGLGNSPLHF; CDR3 DNA: TGTGCCAGCAGTTACGGAGGGCTCGGTAATTCACCCCTCCACTTT
clone size: NA; V gene: TRBV7-2; D gene: NA; J gene: TRBJ2-7; CDR3 protein: CASSLGPVTYEQYF; CDR3 DNA: TGTGCCAGCAGCTTAGGTCCGGTAACCTACGAGCAGTACTTC
clone size: once; V gene: TRBV27; D gene: NA; J gene: TRBJ2-5; CDR3 protein: CASSGDRQETQYF; CDR3 DNA: TGTGCCAGCAGCGGGGACCGTCAAGAGACCCAGTACTTC
clone size: once; V gene: TRBV11-2; D gene: NA; J gene: TRBJ1-5; CDR3 protein: CASSPKGGSNQPQHF; CDR3 DNA: TGTGCCAGCAGCCCCAAGGGGGGGAGCAATCAGCCCCAGCATTTT
clone size: NA; V gene: TRBV5-1; D gene: NA; J gene: TRBJ2-5; CDR3 protein: CASSVGLQETQYF; CDR3 DNA: TGCGCCAGCAGTGTCGGGCTACAAGAGACCCAGTACTTC
clone size: NA; V gene: TRBV7-2; D gene: TRBD2; J gene: TRBJ2-5; CDR3 protein: CASSFGLAGGQETQYF; CDR3 DNA: TGTGCCAGCAGCTTTGGGCTAGCGGGGGGACAAGAGACCCAGTACTTC
clone size: NA; V gene: TRBV11-1; D gene: TRBD2; J gene: TRBJ2-1; CDR3 protein: CASSSGLDSYNEQFF; CDR3 DNA: TGTGCCAGCAGCTCGGGACTAGACTCCTACAATGAGCAGTTCTTC
clone size: NA; V gene: TRBV27; D gene: NA; J gene: TRBJ2-3; CDR3 protein: CASSFTTGFSTDTQYF; CDR3 DNA: TGTGCCAGCAGTTTTACGACGGGATTTAGCACAGATACGCAGTATTTT
clone size: NA; V gene: TRBV7-3; D gene: NA; J gene: TRBJ2-7; CDR3 protein: CASSLTSGREQYF; CDR3 DNA: TGTGCCAGCAGCTTAACTTCAGGGCGCGAGCAGTACTTC
clone size: NA; V gene: TRBV29-1; D gene: TRBD1; J gene: TRBJ2-7; CDR3 protein: CSVALRGGTSYEQYF; CDR3 DNA: TGCAGCGTTGCACTGAGAGGGGGCACATCCTACGAGCAGTACTTC
clone size: NA; V gene: TRBV9; D gene: NA; J gene: TRBJ2-3; CDR3 protein: CASSASALSHTYF; CDR3 DNA: TGTGCCAGCAGCGCCTCAGCTCTATCGCACACGTATTTT
clone size: few; V gene: TRBV7-9; D gene: NA; J gene: TRBJ1-6; CDR3 protein: CASSLGKSNSPLHF; CDR3 DNA: TGTGCCAGCAGCTTAGGCAAATCTAATTCACCCCTCCACTTT
clone size: NA; V gene: TRBV28; D gene: TRBD1; J gene: TRBJ1-6; CDR3 protein: CASRASGGLNSPLHF; CDR3 DNA: TGTGCCAGCAGAGCCTCAGGGGGCTTGAATTCACCCCTCCACTTT
clone size: NA; V gene: TRBV7-9; D gene: TRBD1; J gene: TRBJ1-6; CDR3 protein: CASSLGDRANSPLHF; CDR3 DNA: TGTGCCAGCAGCTTAGGCGACAGGGCGAATTCACCCCTCCACTTT
clone size: NA; V gene: TRBV7-2; D gene: NA; J gene: TRBJ2-3; CDR3 protein: CASSPNRDTDTQYF; CDR3 DNA: TGTGCCAGCAGCCCCAACCGGGACACAGATACGCAGTATTTT
clone size: NA; V gene: TRBV18; D gene: NA; J gene: TRBJ2-7; CDR3 protein: CASSRGSNYEQYF; CDR3 DNA: TGTGCCAGCTCGAGGGGGTCAAACTATGAGCAGTACTTC
clone size: many; V gene: TRBV11-2; D gene: NA; J gene: TRBJ1-5; CDR3 protein: CASSFGGNQPQHF; CDR3 DNA: TGTGCCAGCAGCTTCGGAGGCAATCAGCCCCAGCATTTT
clone size: once; V gene: TRBV25-1; D gene: TRBD2; J gene: TRBJ2-5; CDR3 protein: CASRSLIAGAGETQYF; CDR3 DNA: TGTGCCAGCAGGTCTCTGATAGCGGGAGCGGGAGAGACCCAGTACTTC
clone size: few; V gene: TRBV18; D gene: TRBD1; J gene: TRBJ1-5; CDR3 protein: CASSLDRGGNQPQHF; CDR3 DNA: TGTGCCAGCTCACTGGACAGGGGAGGCAATCAGCCCCAGCATTTT
clone size: NA; V gene: TRBV5-1; D gene: NA; J gene: TRBJ1-1; CDR3 protein: CASSLLGNTEAFF; CDR3 DNA: TGCGCCAGCAGCTTGTTGGGAAACACTGAAGCTTTCTTT
clone size: few; V gene: TRBV19; D gene: TRBD1; J gene: TRBJ1-2; CDR3 protein: CASQDRGGYGYTF; CDR3 DNA: TGTGCCAGCCAGGACAGGGGAGGCTATGGCTACACCTTC
clone size: once; V gene: TRBV28; D gene: TRBD1; J gene: TRBJ1-2; CDR3 protein: CASRRSTGGGGYTF; CDR3 DNA: TGTGCCAGCAGGCGAAGTACAGGGGGCGGCGGCTACACCTTC
clone size: NA; V gene: TRBV10-3; D gene: NA; J gene: TRBJ2-2; CDR3 protein: CAISAAGDTGELFF; CDR3 DNA: TGTGCCATCAGTGCGGCAGGGGACACCGGGGAGCTGTTTTTT
clone size: NA; V gene: TRBV7-8; D gene: NA; J gene: TRBJ2-6; CDR3 protein: CASSFAIRDSGANVLTF; CDR3 DNA: TGTGCCAGCAGCTTCGCTATTAGGGACTCTGGGGCCAACGTCCTGACTTTC
clone size: NA; V gene: TRBV2; D gene: NA; J gene: TRBJ1-1; CDR3 protein: CASSEQGQNTEAFF; CDR3 DNA: TGTGCCAGCAGTGAACAGGGTCAGAACACTGAAGCTTTCTTT
clone size: NA; V gene: TRBV4-1; D gene: NA; J gene: TRBJ2-5; CDR3 protein: CASSQDATTSWETQYF; CDR3 DNA: TGCGCCAGCAGCCAAGATGCTACAACGAGTTGGGAGACCCAGTACTTC
clone size: NA; V gene: TRBV28; D gene: NA; J gene: TRBJ2-7; CDR3 protein: CASSLNRGGREQYF; CDR3 DNA: TGTGCCAGCAGTTTAAACAGAGGGGGTCGGGAGCAGTACTTC
clone size: NA; V gene: TRBV6-5; D gene: NA; J gene: TRBJ2-7; CDR3 protein: CASSYDKTYEQYF; CDR3 DNA: TGTGCCAGCAGTTACGACAAAACCTACGAGCAGTACTTC